This T cell receptor (beta chain) was observed in a study of T cell repertoires in cytomegalovirus infection (dated by TCRdb to between 2017 and 2020). As for the study more broadly: Alongside well-studied HLA-B-restricted epitopes, the peptide stimulations were aimed at recently identified HLA-C-restricted CMV epitopes, whose presentation resists viral immunomodulation. Donor HLA type was relevant to the analysis, because carriage of CMV infection together with the matching HLA type was indicated by public TCR beta signatures. What the work shows at the level of the full study, not this receptor alone: The ex vivo response was dominated by HLA-C-restricted CMV-specific TCR beta clonotypes, which also provided the single most frequent clonotype in two of eight donors. In both this cohort and an independent roughly 350-donor cohort, the cumulative frequency of public TCR beta family members distinguished carriers of CMV infection plus the relevant HLA type.

Concerning this clonotype: Its antigen is still unknown. No base quality information exists; no much larger clone differs at one position.

CDR1 and CDR2 are drawn from the germline V gene: SGHAT, FQNNGV. The CDR3 numbers 16 residues from cysteine through phenylalanine. Only the CDR3 DNA stays, 48 bases, in frame from base 1. Here V drops 1 base and J drops 3 bases, and the junction holds 8 bases not matched to any gene. This specimen's treatment or condition label, per the study, means: in vitro stimulation with specific CMV peptide epitopes to enrich CMV-specific T cells. Instrument used: Illumina HiSeq 1500. The public reads were run again by TCRdb, first through fastp at Q25 and then through MiXCR, and only productive beta chains were kept. One record per CDR3 amino acid sequence lists the most common genes and DNA. Here the sample has under 850,000 distinct CDR3 sequences; around a third occur a single time. The top ten clonotypes cover 15% to 20% of the sample.

The sequence is built from TRBV11-2 and TRBJ2-7; 8 nucleotides in the junction match TRBD2. The clonotype originates from a human donor in good health (CMV status not recorded). Some clones in this sample may be carry-over from other donors' samples. The sequences come from cultured PBMCs, collected from culture after CMV antigen stimulation. The CDR3 is CASSLVVAGPIYEQYF. The nucleotide sequence reads TGTGCCAGCAGCTTAGTAGTAGCGGGACCTATCTACGAGCAGTACTTC.